The 9 T cell receptor beta chains below all came from one sample that was sequenced in a study of CD8+ T cells in alopecia areata. This sample's treatment: oral pan-JAK inhibitor, 5-10 mg twice daily. Following extraction, RNA underwent reverse transcription to cDNA, which served as the sequencing template. Some clones are missing from TCRdb's copy, which holds only in-frame ones; the method was immunoSEQ multiplex PCR. Of about 210,000 clones listed, over 60% are singletons. The sample was CD4+ T cells sorted from blood, taken between weeks 44 and 45, from a patient treated with tofacitinib. Receptors were obtained from a human donor with alopecia areata.

The chain has TRBV7-9 and TRBJ2-7, with D possibly matching TRBD1 (6 bases). Germline-derived CDR1 and CDR2 are SEHNR and FQNEAQ (reference sequence). CDR3 length: 15 amino acids. Trimming left V 3 bases short and J 11 bases short, with 23 bases between. The chain's CDR3 is CASSLSGTMVGGKYF. CDR3 nucleotide sequence: TGTGCCAGCAGCTTGTCCGGGACAATGGTAGGAGGAAAGTACTTC.

The chain is built from TRBV2 and TRBJ1-2, with D perhaps matching TRBD1 (5 bases). Germline lookup yields CDR1 SNHLY and CDR2 FYNNEI. This CDR3 spans 13 amino acids. V was cut by 6 bases and J by 4 bases, with 12 bases left in between. CDR3 loop: CASRGDGIYGYTF. In DNA, the CDR3 is TGTGCCAGCAGAGGGGACGGAATCTATGGCTACACCTTC.

This clone was detected once. The chain combines TRBV30 with TRBJ2-5; D not certain. The CDR3 totals 12 residues. Germline V lookup: CDR1 GTSNPN, CDR2 SVGIG (reference sequence). V was pared by 2 bases and J by 5 bases, with 9 bases between. CDR3 sequence (DNA): TGTGCCTGGAGTCAGAGTGGGGAGACCCAGTACTTC. Its protein product is CAWSQSGETQYF.

This clone occurred a few times. The chain has TRBV7-2 and TRBJ2-5; D is ambiguous. CDR1 is SGHTA, CDR2 FQGNSA, per germline. This CDR3 region has 13 residues. V was shortened by 5 bases and J by 5 bases, with 12 bases between the two germline ends. CDR3 amino acids: CASSPGFGETQYF. The CDR3 DNA follows: TGTGCCAGCAGCCCAGGTTTCGGGGAGACCCAGTACTTC. Filled out from reference TRBV7-2 and TRBJ2-5, the complete variable domain reads GAGVSQSPSNKVTEKGKDVELRCDPISGHTALYWYRQSLGQGLEFLIYFQGNSAPDKSGLPSDRFSAERTGGSVSTLTIQRTQQEDSAVYLCASSPGFGETQYFGPGTRLLVL.

This CDR3 is CASKFGNTNTGELFF. The CDR3 DNA follows: TGTGCCAGCAAGTTTGGGAACACGAACACCGGGGAGCTGTTTTTT. The chain couples TRBV27 to TRBJ2-2; D not certain. Trimming cost V 7 bases and J 0 bases, with 12 bases left between them. CDR3 length: 15 residues. Per the germline V gene, CDR1 is MNHEY and CDR2 is SMNVEV (reference sequence).

This clone was picked up one time. This chain joins TRBV12-5 and TRBJ2-5, with D maybe TRBD1 (6 bases). Trimming stripped 7 bases from V and 5 bases from J, with 17 bases between. The CDR3 extends over 14 amino acids. CDR1 LGHNT and CDR2 FRNRAP come from the germline V gene. The CDR3 protein is CASAPGQLRETQYF. The CDR3, as DNA: TGTGCTAGTGCCCCCGGACAGCTCAGGGAGACCCAGTACTTC. Together with reference TRBV12-5 and TRBJ2-5, the CDR3 gives the full variable domain: DARVTQTPRHKVTEMGQEVTMRCQPILGHNTVFWYRQTMMQGLELLAYFRNRAPLDDSGMPKDRFSAEMPDATLATLKIQPSEPRDSAVYFCASAPGQLRETQYFGPGTRLLVL.

The genes are TRBV7-2 and TRBJ1-2; 9 nucleotides match TRBD1. J was trimmed by 6 bases and V by 5 bases; bases with no gene match: 19. The CDR3 runs to 18 residues. Germline assignment: CDR1 SGHTA and CDR2 FQGNSA. The CDR3 here is CASSPARGSGDREDGYTF. CDR3 DNA: TGTGCCAGCAGCCCAGCGAGAGGAAGTGGGGACAGGGAGGATGGCTACACCTTC.

The rearrangement uses TRBV11-2 and TRBJ2-7; D may be TRBD2 (6 bases). Trimming shortened V by 5 bases and J by 1 base, and 9 bases separated the two germline ends. The CDR3 extends over 13 amino acids. Germline CDR1 reads SGHAT; CDR2 reads FQNNGV. The DNA for the CDR3 is TGTGCCAGCAGCCAGGGACTTTCCTACGAGCAGTACTTC. As protein: CASSQGLSYEQYF.

The chain joins TRBV25-1 to TRBJ1-2; D gene ambiguous. The V end was cut by 5 bases, the J end by 4 bases, with 11 bases between. The germline V gene has CDR1 MGHDK and CDR2 SYGVNS. This CDR3 has 13 residues. CDR3 in DNA: TGTGCCAGCAGTCATCCTATCTCCTATGGCTACACCTTC. Encoded protein: CASSHPISYGYTF.